What follows are 10 T cell receptor beta chains derived from one specimen sequenced in a study of shared clonotypes between healthy human individuals. Sequencing was performed with immunoSEQ multiplex PCR; in TCRdb, only in-frame clones are kept and a portion is missing. The repertoire holds approximately 2.3 million clones, with roughly 93% as singletons. The sample was naive CD4+ T cells from PBMCs. Subset defined: CD45RA+ positively selected. The receptors come from a man younger than 35 in good health. Some clones in this sample may be carry-over from other donors' samples.

The rearrangement links TRBV29-1 to TRBJ2-5; D is unresolved. The CDR3 totals 14 residues. Germline V gene sequence: CDR1 SQVTM, CDR2 ANQGSEA. Trimming took 8 bases from V and 5 from J, leaving 21 bases between them. DNA for the CDR3: TGCAGCACTGTGCTCTCTCCCGGCCGGGAGACCCAGTACTTC. It is translated as CSTVLSPGRETQYF.

The rearrangement uses TRBV19 and TRBJ1-4; perhaps TRBD1 as D (6 bases). V was cut by 3 bases and J by 3 bases, with 11 bases left in between. CDR1 LNHDA and CDR2 SQIVND come from the germline V gene (reference sequence). This CDR3 comprises 15 residues. The CDR3: CASSMAGAANEKLFF. Here the CDR3 DNA reads TGTGCCAGTAGTATGGCAGGGGCGGCTAATGAAAAACTGTTTTTT.

This clone appeared a few times. The chain employs TRBV27 and TRBJ2-2; 10 bases are shared with TRBD2. J lost 6 bases, V lost 4 bases, and 5 bases had no gene match. Germline V gene sequence: CDR1 MNHEY, CDR2 SMNVEV (reference sequence). The CDR3 covers 15 residues. CDR3 nucleotides: TGTGCCAGCAGTTCTAGCGGGAGCGCGGCCGGGGAGCTGTTTTTT. Encoded protein: CASSSSGSAAGELFF.

The rearrangement links TRBV5-5 to TRBJ2-7, with TRBD2 as a possible D gene (5 bases). The germline V gene has CDR1 SGHKS and CDR2 YYEKEE (reference sequence). This CDR3 has 14 amino acids. Trimming cost V 6 bases and J 0 bases, with 13 bases left between them. CDR3 region: CASTTGGLSYEQYF. CDR3 coding DNA: TGTGCCAGCACCACCGGCGGGCTCTCCTACGAGCAGTACTTC. Together with reference TRBV5-5 and TRBJ2-7, the CDR3 gives the full variable domain: DAGVTQSPTHLIKTRGQQVTLRCSPISGHKSVSWYQQVLGQGPQFIFQYYEKEERGRGNFPDRFSARQFPNYSSELNVNALLLGDSALYLCASTTGGLSYEQYFGPGTRLTVT.

The chain uses TRBV18 and TRBJ2-4, with TRBD1 matching over 12 bases. J gave up 8 bases and V 0 bases, and 11 bases lay outside the gene matches. Germline V CDR1 and CDR2: KGHSH, LQKENI. The CDR3 runs 18 residues. The CDR3 nucleotides are TGTGCCAGCTCACCACCTCCGGGACAGGGGGCACTATGGGACATTCAGTACTTC. Its protein is CASSPPPGQGALWDIQYF.

In its sample, this clone was seen once. The chain is built from TRBV15 and TRBJ1-1; weak D call: TRBD1 (6 bases). CDR3 size: 14 residues. CDR1 and CDR2 (germline): LNHNV, YYDKDF (reference sequence). V dropped 0 bases and J dropped 7 bases, with 12 bases sitting between them. Written as DNA, the CDR3 is TGTGCCACCAGCAGAGATAGAGGGGGGATTGAAGCTTTCTTT. Translating gives CATSRDRGGIEAFF.

This clone was observed a handful of times. Other DNA sequences from this sample encode an identical CDR3 as well. This sequence joins TRBV11-2 and TRBJ1-1; D perhaps matches TRBD1 (5 bases). Per the germline V gene, CDR1 is SGHAT and CDR2 is FQNNGV. V lost 1 base and J 4 bases, leaving 10 bases between the germline ends. The CDR3 runs 14 residues. CDR3 sequence: CASSLVQGGTEAFF. The CDR3, as DNA: TGTGCCAGCAGCTTAGTTCAGGGCGGCACTGAAGCTTTCTTT.

This chain links TRBV4-2 with TRBJ2-1; TRBD1 agrees at 10 bases. Germline loops: CDR1 LGHNA, CDR2 YNFKEQ. V lost 5 bases to trimming and J lost 8 bases; unmatched junction nucleotides: 9. This CDR3 comprises 15 residues. The CDR3 region has the DNA TGTGCCAGCAGCGTTGGACAGGGGGTAGGGGATGAGCAGTTCTTC. The encoded protein is CASSVGQGVGDEQFF.

The chain joins TRBV27 to TRBJ1-5; 8 bases line up with TRBD1. Germline trimming cut 3 bases from V and 10 bases from J; bases unmatched to any gene: 5. CDR3 length equals 13 residues. CDR1 and CDR2 from the germline V gene are MNHEY and SMNVEV (reference sequence). The CDR3 DNA reads as TGTGCCAGCAGTTTGACAGGGGATTTTCCCCAGCATTTT. It codes for CASSLTGDFPQHF.

This rearrangement joins TRBV7-9 to TRBJ1-4, with unresolved D. Germline V lookup: CDR1 SEHNR, CDR2 FQNEAQ (reference sequence). This CDR3 comprises 13 residues. Between the trimmed V and J ends, which lost 0 bases and 6 bases, there was a span of 5 bases. The chain's CDR3 is CASSLAVDEKLFF. In DNA form, the CDR3 reads TGTGCCAGCAGCTTAGCGGTCGATGAAAAACTGTTTTTT.